The present TCR beta chain was sequenced within a study of monozygotic twins with inflammatory bowel disease. Eight cDNA synthesis reactions were run for every sample. No DNA is given; TCRdb re-called the 5' RACE reads and lists each CDR3 protein once. The listing contains about 330,000 distinct CDR3 sequences. Overall study findings and caveats: No single strong signal or clonotype associated with IBD was supported. Twins with IBD were found to have lower TCRbeta diversity (inverse Simpson) than healthy co-twins.

The CDR3 is 16 residues long. The germline V gene has CDR1 ENHRY and CDR2 SYGVKD. As for this clonotype: Its antigen is not identified.

The material sequenced was blood. The chain joins TRBV10-3 to TRBJ1-2; TCRdb designates TRBD1, a call that cannot be tested without DNA. The TCR originated in a human donor with ulcerative colitis or Crohn's disease, or a healthy co-twin of an affected twin (not recorded which). CDR3 amino acids: CAISEEQAGGVYGYTF.